The rows below give T cell receptor beta chains drawn from one sample of a study of spatial heterogeneity in lung cancer. Each CDR3 protein gets one entry after TCRdb re-called the 5' RACE reads with MiXCR. The sample consists of about 90,000 distinct CDR3 sequences, approximately 8.9% of them appearing once. The sequenced sample was PBMCs, obtained at surgery. These receptors all come from a male donor with early-stage non-small cell lung cancer. Each CDR3 is given with its conserved first and last residue. D genes are given only for firm matches. Only part of the rows carry a size: once, few, many, or a class if the clone is expanded.

-	TRBV11-1	TRBJ2-4	TRBD1	TGTGCCAGCAGCTTAGGAAGGGGGCGAGACATTCAGTACTTC	CASSLGRGRDIQYF
-	TRBV9	TRBJ2-2	TRBD2	TGTGCCAGCAGCCTTCCCCCCCCCCGACTAGCGTTGTACACCGGGGAGCTGTTTTTT	CASSLPPPRLALYTGELFF
few	TRBV30	TRBJ1-1	TRBD1	TGTGCCTGGGCCGGACAGGGGGACACTGAAGCTTTCTTT	CAWAGQGDTEAFF
many	TRBV5-1	TRBJ1-2	-	TGCGCCAGCAGCCCCGATGGGTCAGGGCCCTATGGCTACACCTTC	CASSPDGSGPYGYTF
many	TRBV7-2	TRBJ2-1	-	TGTGCCAGCAGCTTCCAGGTCGGGCCTTACAATGAGCAGTTCTTC	CASSFQVGPYNEQFF
few	TRBV28	TRBJ1-2	-	TGTGCCAGTCAGGCAGTTAACTATGGCTACACCTTC	CASQAVNYGYTF
-	TRBV5-6	TRBJ1-1	-	TGTGCCAGCAGCCCTGACGGGCCTCGGAGTCCCACTGAAGCTTTCTTT	CASSPDGPRSPTEAFF
many	TRBV29-1	TRBJ2-7	TRBD1	TGCAGCTGCTCGGGCGGGACAGGGAACTACGAGCAGTACTTC	CSCSGGTGNYEQYF
many	TRBV15	TRBJ2-7	-	TGTGCCACCAGCAAGGTCCAGCTCGGAGCCTACGAGCAGTACTTC	CATSKVQLGAYEQYF
many	TRBV5-4	TRBJ2-5	-	TGTGCCAGCAGCGCCCCGCGCCGGGACTCCCAAGAGACCCAGTACTTC	CASSAPRRDSQETQYF
few	TRBV24-1	TRBJ2-3	-	TGTGCCACCAGTGATCCCAGCACAGATACGCAGTATTTT	CATSDPSTDTQYF
few	TRBV5-1	TRBJ2-2	TRBD1	TGCGCCAGCAGCTTCACAGGGGGGACGACCGGGGAGCTGTTTTTT	CASSFTGGTTGELFF
few	TRBV29-1	TRBJ1-5	-	TGCAGCGTTGGGGAAGGGGATCAGCCCCAGCATTTT	CSVGEGDQPQHF
many	TRBV18	TRBJ1-3	-	TGTGCCAGCTCACCACCGGGAAGGGGAGGCACCATATATTTT	CASSPPGRGGTIYF
-	TRBV7-2	TRBJ2-7	TRBD2	TGTGCCACCAAACGGACTAGCGGGGGGGAAGCCTACGAGCAGTACTTC	CATKRTSGGEAYEQYF
few	TRBV5-1	TRBJ2-7	-	TGCGCCAGCAGCCTCGCCCGAGGGACTGGCGGGGACACCTACGAGCAGTACTTC	CASSLARGTGGDTYEQYF
few	TRBV7-9	TRBJ2-7	-	TGTGCCAGCAGCCCGGACGGGGCTGTGGGGGAGCAGTACTTC	CASSPDGAVGEQYF
many	TRBV5-5	TRBJ1-5	-	TGTGCCAGCAGCTCCGTAGGGGGTCAGCCCCAGCATTTT	CASSSVGGQPQHF
few	TRBV28	TRBJ2-7	-	TGTGCCAGCAGTGTCGGGGCCTCCTACGAGCAGTACTTC	CASSVGASYEQYF
few	TRBV20-1	TRBJ1-4	TRBD1	TGCAGTGCTCCGGCGGGACAGTATAATGAAAAACTGTTTTTT	CSAPAGQYNEKLFF
many	TRBV5-1	TRBJ2-1	-	TGCGCCAGCAGCTTGGGTCCCAGCTCAGCCTACAATGAGCAGTTCTTC	CASSLGPSSAYNEQFF
few	TRBV20-1	TRBJ2-1	TRBD2	TGCAGTGCTAGAAAAATAGCGGGGGGCAATGAGCAGTTCTTC	CSARKIAGGNEQFF
-	TRBV28	TRBJ2-7	-	TGTGCCAGCAGTTTCCCAATAGGTCCCTACGAGCAGTACTTC	CASSFPIGPYEQYF
many	TRBV7-2	TRBJ1-3	-	TGTGCCAGCAGCCCCACATGGGATGTAGCTGGAAACACCATATATTTT	CASSPTWDVAGNTIYF
many	TRBV7-2	TRBJ2-5	-	TGTGCCAGCAGCTTAGACTACGGCGGTGAGACCCAGTACTTC	CASSLDYGGETQYF